The 21 T cell receptor beta chains below were found in one sample sequenced in a study of T-cell memory formation after mild COVID-19. TCRdb ran MiXCR on the 5' RACE reads and lists one entry per CDR3 protein. The sample shows just over 350,000 distinct CDR3 sequences, approximately 15% of them seen only once. The sequencing input was PBMCs or a T cell subset sorted from them (not recorded which). The receptors originated from a man aged 18 to 29 who had mild COVID-19 (a few samples of this study predate the infection). Cell type and time point are not known.

This clonotype has only a few counts. The chain has TRBV4-1 and TRBJ1-1, with TRBD1 matching 7 bases. This CDR3 comprises 15 residues. In germline, CDR1 is MGHRA, CDR2 YSYEKL. J gave up 4 bases and V 3 bases, and 8 bases lay outside the gene matches. CDR3 DNA: TGCGCCAGCAGCCATCCTTCGACAGGGACCACTGAAGCTTTCTTT. Its translation is CASSHPSTGTTEAFF.

In this sample, this clonotype turned up many times. This chain uses TRBV7-8 with TRBJ1-2; tentatively, D is TRBD1 (5 bases). The CDR3 contains 14 residues. Trimming stripped 5 bases from V and 8 bases from J, with 18 bases between. CDR1 is SGHVS and CDR2 is FQNEAQ in the germline V gene. For the CDR3, the DNA is TGTGCCAGCAGCCCTGTCAGGGCCCTATCAGGCTACACCTTC. Amino acid sequence: CASSPVRALSGYTF. The full variable domain, in which reference TRBV7-8 and TRBJ1-2 provide the parts outside the CDR3, is GAGVSQSPRYKVAKRGQDVALRCDPISGHVSLFWYQQALGQGPEFLTYFQNEAQLDKSGLPSDRFFAERPEGSVSTLKIQRTQQEDSAVYLCASSPVRALSGYTFGSGTRLTVV.

This clonotype was found a few times. The V call is TRBV5-1, the J call TRBJ2-1, with 7 bases fitting TRBD1. With 2 bases clipped from V and 9 bases from J, the junction kept 5 bases outside the gene matches. The CDR3 is 13 residues long. Germline V CDR1 and CDR2: SGHRS, YFSETQ. For the CDR3, the DNA is TGCGCCAGCAGCTTTCCGGGACAGCCTGAGCAGTTCTTC. It is translated as CASSFPGQPEQFF. Filled out from reference TRBV5-1 and TRBJ2-1, the complete variable domain reads KAGVTQTPRYLIKTRGQQVTLSCSPISGHRSVSWYQQTPGQGLQFLFEYFSETQRNKGNFPGRFSGRQFSNSRSEMNVSTLELGDSALYLCASSFPGQPEQFFGPGTRLTVL.

The chain couples TRBV5-6 to TRBJ2-6; no definite D call. The V gene lost 9 bases and the J gene lost 6 bases, with 22 bases spanning the gap. Germline-derived CDR1 and CDR2 are SGHDT and YYEEEE. This CDR3 has 16 residues. CDR3 region: CATAPGSLALANVLTF. CDR3 nucleotide sequence: TGTGCCACTGCCCCTGGCAGCCTTGCTCTGGCCAACGTCCTGACTTTC. The full variable domain, with the rest looked up from reference TRBV5-6 and TRBJ2-6, is DAGVTQSPTHLIKTRGQQVTLRCSPKSGHDTVSWYQQALGQGPQFIFQYYEEEERQRGNFPDRFSGHQFPNYSSELNVNALLLGDSALYLCATAPGSLALANVLTFGAGSRLTVL.

This clonotype came up many times. The rearrangement joins TRBV7-2 to TRBJ1-2; 9 positions match TRBD1. The CDR3 runs to 13 residues. V lost 5 bases to trimming and J lost 5 bases; unmatched junction nucleotides: 3. Germline V gives CDR1 SGHTA, CDR2 FQGNSA. In nucleotides, the CDR3 is TGTGCCAGCAGCCTAGACAGGGGGTATGGCTACACCTTC. Protein product: CASSLDRGYGYTF.

The chain uses TRBV7-8 and TRBJ2-1; 8 nucleotides agree with TRBD2. The J segment lost 8 bases and the V segment lost 2 bases, leaving 14 bases of the junction unmatched. The germline gives CDR1 SGHVS, CDR2 FQNEAQ. The CDR3 is 17 residues long. As DNA, the CDR3 is TGTGCCAGCAGCTTAAAGGTAGCGGGGAATCCGTCCGATGAGCAGTTCTTC. Protein sequence: CASSLKVAGNPSDEQFF.

Worth noting for this clonotype: A much larger clone sits a single nucleotide away, making a read error possible. The rearrangement links TRBV5-5 to TRBJ2-5, with 7 bases lining up with TRBD2. The CDR3 sequence is 14 residues long. J lost 4 bases, V lost 5 bases, and 8 bases had no gene match. Germline V gene sequence: CDR1 SGHKS, CDR2 YYEKEE (reference sequence). The CDR3 DNA reads TGTGCCAGCAGGTTCCCCTGGACTAGAGAGACCCAGTACTTC. It is translated as CASRFPWTRETQYF.

This clonotype was counted only a few times. The CDR3 loop is CSVRTGDSGYTF. The DNA for the CDR3 is TGCAGTGTGAGGACAGGGGATTCTGGCTACACCTTC. This chain joins TRBV20-1 and TRBJ1-2, with 9 bases that match TRBD1. This CDR3 region has 12 residues. Per the germline V gene, CDR1 is DFQATT and CDR2 is SNEGSKA (reference sequence). The trim removed 7 bases at V and 7 bases at J, leaving 7 bases unmatched.

A few counts support this clonotype. CDR3 DNA sequence: TGCAGCGTTGAAAGAGGGCAGGGGAACTATGGCTACACCTTC. It is translated as CSVERGQGNYGYTF. This chain joins TRBV29-1 and TRBJ1-2; tentative D call: TRBD1 (6 bases). The CDR3 totals 14 residues. Trimming removed 2 bases from V and 2 bases from J, with 12 bases in between. Germline assignment: CDR1 SQVTM and CDR2 ANQGSEA.

This clonotype was counted between two and nine times. The chain employs TRBV30 and TRBJ1-2; 9 positions match TRBD1. The CDR3 contains 12 residues. Unmatched junction bases numbered 3, after V lost 3 bases and J lost 7 bases. Germline lookup yields CDR1 GTSNPN and CDR2 SVGIG (reference sequence). CDR3 in DNA: TGTGCCTGGAGACCGACAGGGGGTGGCTACACCTTC. Translated: CAWRPTGGGYTF.

The chain couples TRBV19 to TRBJ1-5; D call uncertain. V lost 1 base, J lost 3 bases, and 7 bases lay in between. Germline CDR1 and CDR2: LNHDA and SQIVND (reference sequence). CDR3 length: 14 amino acids. Here the CDR3 DNA reads TGTGCCAGTAGTATAGGGGGTCTCAATCAGCCCCAGCATTTT. It translates to CASSIGGLNQPQHF.

This clonotype was counted only a few times. The chain has TRBV11-2 and TRBJ2-2; 8 positions agree with TRBD1. CDR1 SGHAT and CDR2 FQNNGV come from the germline V gene. The CDR3 spans 15 residues. V lost 5 bases, J lost 2 bases, and 4 bases stayed unmatched. CDR3 nucleotides: TGTGCCAGCAGCAAAGACAGGGGAAACACCGGGGAGCTGTTTTTT. Translating gives CASSKDRGNTGELFF.

The rearrangement uses TRBV12-3 or TRBV12-4 and TRBJ1-6; D unresolved. The CDR3 runs to 12 residues. Between the trimmed V and J ends, which lost 9 bases and 8 bases, there was a span of 11 bases. In nucleotides, the CDR3 is TGTGCCAGGTTACAAGGTGATTCACCCCTCCACTTT. This gives the protein CARLQGDSPLHF.

V gene TRBV4-2 combines with J gene TRBJ1-6; 7 nucleotides align to TRBD1. Germline loops: CDR1 LGHNA, CDR2 YNFKEQ. The J segment lost 7 bases and the V segment lost 6 bases, leaving 12 bases of the junction unmatched. CDR3 length: 16 amino acids. CDR3 sequence: CASRHGARDRNSPLHF. The CDR3 DNA reads TGTGCCAGCAGGCACGGGGCCAGGGACAGAAATTCACCCCTCCACTTT.

The V gene is TRBV6-5, the J gene TRBJ2-1; D uncertain. V lost 0 bases and J 0 bases, leaving 9 bases between the germline ends. The germline CDR1 and CDR2 sequences are MNHEY and SVGAGI. There are 16 residues in the CDR3. CDR3 region: CASSYSYRSSYNEQFF. The CDR3 region has the DNA TGTGCCAGCAGTTACTCGTACCGAAGCTCCTACAATGAGCAGTTCTTC.

This clonotype showed up just a few times. This rearrangement joins TRBV5-1 to TRBJ2-5, with 7 bases aligning to TRBD2. V trimming: 4 bases; J trimming: 5 bases; junction bases outside the gene matches: 8. Germline V gene data show CDR1 as SGHRS and CDR2 as YFSETQ. This CDR3 comprises 14 residues. The CDR3 nucleotides read TGCGCCAGCAGCCCCTCGAGCGGGGCTGAGACCCAGTACTTC. This gives the protein CASSPSSGAETQYF.

The chain is built from TRBV6-2 or TRBV6-3 and TRBJ2-4; weak D call: TRBD1 (7 bases). The CDR3 spans 18 residues. Trimming stripped 3 bases from V and 4 bases from J, with 22 bases between. The V gene's germline CDR1 is MNHEY and CDR2 SVGEGT. This CDR3 reads CASSYSGQDPLGKNIQYF. As DNA, the CDR3 is TGTGCCAGCAGTTATAGCGGACAGGACCCTTTGGGTAAAAACATTCAGTACTTC.

This clonotype was counted only a few times. This rearrangement joins TRBV9 to TRBJ1-2; D gene ambiguous. Germline V CDR1 and CDR2: SGDLS, YYNGEE. This CDR3 is 13 amino acids long. The germline V and J ends were trimmed by 3 bases and 4 bases, with 10 bases remaining between them. CDR3 residues: CASSGRGGYGYTF. The CDR3 DNA reads TGTGCCAGCAGCGGGCGGGGTGGCTATGGCTACACCTTC.

The chain couples TRBV6-2 or TRBV6-3 to TRBJ1-5; D gene unclear. CDR1 and CDR2 from the germline V gene are MNHEY and SVGEGT. Trimming removed 2 bases from V and 9 bases from J, with 17 bases in between. This CDR3 contains 15 residues. CDR3 in amino acids: CASSYPTFPPRPQHF. DNA for the CDR3: TGTGCCAGCAGTTACCCGACCTTTCCCCCGAGGCCCCAGCATTTT.

A few counts support this clonotype. V usage is TRBV27 and J usage is TRBJ1-6; the D is unclear. CDR1 is MNHEY and CDR2 is SMNVEV in the germline V gene (reference sequence). V shed 0 bases and J shed 6 bases, with 6 bases lying between them. This CDR3 is 14 amino acids long. The CDR3 nucleotides read TGTGCCAGCAGTTTATCAGTTTTTAATTCACCCCTCCACTTT. This gives the protein CASSLSVFNSPLHF.

This clonotype appeared a few times. This chain uses TRBV2 with TRBJ2-7; D is ambiguous. CDR3 length equals 15 residues. V was pared by 0 bases and J by 6 bases, with 15 bases between. Germline V lookup: CDR1 SNHLY, CDR2 FYNNEI. The CDR3 protein is CASSEASERGSEQYF. CDR3 DNA sequence: TGTGCCAGCAGTGAAGCTTCGGAGCGTGGGTCCGAGCAGTACTTC. The full variable domain, with the rest looked up from reference TRBV2 and TRBJ2-7, is EPEVTQTPSHQVTQMGQEVILRCVPISNHLYFYWYRQILGQKVEFLVSFYNNEISEKSEIFDDQFSVERPDGSNFTLKIRSTKLEDSAMYFCASSEASERGSEQYFGPGTRLTVT.